The 27 T cell receptor beta chains presented below share a single source sample, sequenced in a study of T cell responses to AZD1222 COVID-19 vaccine (dated by TCRdb to the early 2020s). The sample's time point label, decoded: baseline before first vaccination. The method was the immunoSEQ multiplex PCR assay. The clones in this table, taken by TCRdb from immuneACCESS, are in-frame only. Not every clone is retained; where verified, under half of the shortfall comes from an unresolved V gene, and the cause of the rest is unknown. The sample yields 95,000 to 100,000 clones; 90% were counted once. Under 1.5% of the sample lies in the top ten. The sequenced sample was peripheral blood, obtained on day 0 of AZD1222 vaccination. These receptors all come from an adult in good health.

The sample holds one count of this clone. The chain has TRBV6-5 and TRBJ1-5; D remains ambiguous. Per germline, CDR1 MNHEY and CDR2 SVGAGI. The germline V and J ends were trimmed by 6 bases and 2 bases, with 8 bases remaining between them. The CDR3 consists of 13 residues. The CDR3 sequence is CASSPVGNQPQHF. The CDR3 nucleotides are TGTGCCAGCAGCCCGGTTGGCAATCAGCCCCAGCATTTT.

The chain links TRBV5-1 to TRBJ2-3; 12 bases match TRBD2. This CDR3 has 18 amino acids. Germline V gene lookup returns CDR1 SGHRS and CDR2 YFSETQ. V lost 2 bases, J lost 5 bases, and 12 bases stayed unmatched. CDR3 amino acids: CASSFWTSGVSGGDTQYF. CDR3 nucleotides: TGCGCCAGCAGCTTCTGGACTAGCGGGGTAAGCGGGGGAGATACGCAGTATTTT.

The chain uses TRBV3-1 (or the pseudogene TRBV3-2) and TRBJ1-1, with D hard to call. CDR3 size: 14 residues. V was pared by 0 bases and J by 5 bases, with 10 bases between. The germline V gene encodes CDR1 LGHDT and CDR2 YNNKEL (reference sequence). The DNA for the CDR3 is TGTGCCAGCAGCCAAGATCAGGAGTTAACTGAAGCTTTCTTT. Encoded protein: CASSQDQELTEAFF.

The chain links TRBV19 to TRBJ2-2; D is undetermined. Per the germline V gene, CDR1 is LNHDA and CDR2 is SQIVND (reference sequence). This CDR3 comprises 12 residues. Trimming took off 6 bases at V and 2 bases at J, with 4 bases between the two ends. The CDR3 bases are TGTGCCAGTAGCGAAAACACCGGGGAGCTGTTTTTT. It specifies CASSENTGELFF.

V and J are TRBV2 and TRBJ2-2; perhaps TRBD2 as D (5 bases). Germline V gives CDR1 SNHLY, CDR2 FYNNEI. CDR3 length: 14 residues. Trimming stripped 8 bases from V and 1 base from J, with 11 bases between. Here the CDR3 DNA reads TGTGCCAGCGGCTGGGGAGTGAACACCGGGGAGCTGTTTTTT. Protein sequence: CASGWGVNTGELFF.

The chain employs TRBV7-9 and TRBJ1-2; the D gene is possibly TRBD1 (5 bases). V lost 4 bases to trimming and J lost 3 bases, with 12 bases between them. Germline V CDR1 and CDR2: SEHNR, FQNEAQ (reference sequence). The CDR3 length is 14 residues. CDR3 in amino acids: CASSSGEGYYGYTF. The CDR3 nucleotides read TGTGCCAGCAGCTCGGGGGAGGGTTACTATGGCTACACCTTC.

This chain links TRBV6-5 with TRBJ2-1; 7 bases are a match to TRBD1. With V trimmed by 8 bases and J by 7 bases, 14 bases remained unmatched. The CDR3 runs to 15 residues. Germline V lookup: CDR1 MNHEY, CDR2 SVGAGI. The CDR3 protein is CASLSDRASLNEQFF. The CDR3 bases are TGTGCCAGCCTATCTGACAGGGCGAGCCTAAATGAGCAGTTCTTC.

This chain joins TRBV9 and TRBJ1-4; TRBD1 matches at 12 bases. Germline values: CDR1 SGDLS, CDR2 YYNGEE. The CDR3 runs 15 residues. V lost 3 bases and J lost 7; bases outside the gene matches: 4. CDR3 DNA: TGTGCCAGCAGCGCGGGGACAGGGGGCGGTGAAAAACTGTTTTTT. Amino acid sequence: CASSAGTGGGEKLFF.

This chain connects TRBV5-8 to TRBJ2-7; 7 bases are shared with TRBD2. The CDR3 contains 14 residues. After removal of 4 bases from V and 1 base from J, the junction contained 5 bases not matched to a gene. Germline values: CDR1 SGHTS, CDR2 YDEGEE. CDR3 sequence: CASSLDGRSYEQYF. The CDR3 DNA reads TGTGCCAGCAGCCTTGACGGGAGGTCCTACGAGCAGTACTTC.

The J gene is TRBJ1-5, the V gene TRBV15, with 7 bases matching TRBD1. The CDR3 length is 15 residues. The germline V gene encodes CDR1 LNHNV and CDR2 YYDKDF (reference sequence). V lost 3 bases and J lost 4; bases outside the gene matches: 6. The CDR3 DNA follows: TGTGCCACCAGCAGCCTGGGGACAGCAAATCAGCCCCAGCATTTT. Its translation: CATSSLGTANQPQHF.

J is TRBJ2-2 and V is TRBV14, with D hard to call. V was trimmed by 0 bases and J by 5 bases, leaving 10 bases between them. The V gene's germline CDR1 is SGHDN and CDR2 FVKESK. The CDR3 totals 15 residues. The chain's CDR3 is CASSQDIRTTGELFF. The CDR3 DNA follows: TGTGCCAGCAGCCAAGATATTCGGACGACCGGGGAGCTGTTTTTT.

V and J are TRBV27 and TRBJ1-5; TRBD1 aligns across 7 bases. CDR1 is MNHEY, CDR2 SMNVEV, per germline (reference sequence). V dropped 6 bases and J dropped 6; count of bases not matched to a gene: 11. The CDR3 runs to 15 residues. The CDR3 reads CASSNNRGSGQPQHF. CDR3 bases: TGTGCCAGCAGCAACAACAGGGGTTCCGGTCAGCCCCAGCATTTT.

The chain is built from TRBV12-3 or TRBV12-4 and TRBJ1-2; D remains unclear. Trimming pared 3 bases from V and 6 bases from J, leaving 8 bases between. The CDR3 is 12 residues long. CDR3 loop: CASSLEGHGYTF. In DNA form, the CDR3 reads TGTGCCAGCAGTTTGGAAGGACATGGCTACACCTTC.

V and J are TRBV18 and TRBJ1-3; D gene unclear. Germline CDR1 and CDR2: KGHSH and LQKENI. V was trimmed by 3 bases and J by 2 bases, leaving 5 bases between them. This CDR3 is built from 13 residues. The CDR3, as DNA: TGTGCCAGCTCACCGAGGGCTGGAAACACCATATATTTT. Amino acids: CASSPRAGNTIYF. Based on the CDR3 plus reference TRBV18 and TRBJ1-3, the full variable domain is NAGVMQNPRHLVRRRGQEARLRCSPMKGHSHVYWYRQLPEEGLKFMVYLQKENIIDESGMPKERFSAEFPKEGPSILRIQQVVRGDSAAYFCASSPRAGNTIYFGEGSWLTVV.

This chain uses TRBV28 with TRBJ2-1; D remains ambiguous. This CDR3 has 15 amino acids. Looked up from germline, CDR1 is MDHEN and CDR2 is SYDVKM. V shed 3 bases and J shed 3 bases, with 12 bases lying between them. DNA for the CDR3: TGTGCCAGCAGTTTCACGGCCACGAGCTACAATGAGCAGTTCTTC. Encoded protein: CASSFTATSYNEQFF. The full variable domain, its missing parts supplied by reference TRBV28 and TRBJ2-1, is DVKVTQSSRYLVKRTGEKVFLECVQDMDHENMFWYRQDPGLGLRLIYFSYDVKMKEKGDIPEGYSVSREKKERFSLILESASTNQTSMYLCASSFTATSYNEQFFGPGTRLTVL.

This chain links TRBV7-9 with TRBJ1-1; no definite D call. The V gene lost 1 base and the J gene lost 1 base, with 10 bases spanning the gap. CDR1 is SEHNR, CDR2 FQNEAQ, per germline (reference sequence). The CDR3 loop spans 15 amino acids. CDR3 amino acids: CASSLDSLGNTEAFF. CDR3 DNA sequence: TGTGCCAGCAGCTTAGATTCGTTAGGGAACACTGAAGCTTTCTTT.

This clone has a handful of counts. V gene TRBV12-3 or TRBV12-4 combines with J gene TRBJ1-1; the match to TRBD1 covers 7 bases. J was trimmed by 4 bases and V by 6 bases; bases with no gene match: 5. The CDR3 is 13 residues long. The CDR3 is CASRGQSGTEAFF. CDR3 bases: TGTGCCAGCAGGGGACAGTCGGGCACTGAAGCTTTCTTT.

This chain connects TRBV24-1 to TRBJ2-3, with TRBD1 identical over 8 bases. This CDR3 is built from 17 residues. The germline V gene encodes CDR1 KGHDR and CDR2 SFDVKD. The trim removed 4 bases at V and 2 bases at J, leaving 10 bases unmatched. The CDR3 DNA is TGTGCCACCAGTGAGGTCACAGGGGGAGCGGACACAGATACGCAGTATTTT. As protein: CATSEVTGGADTDTQYF.

This chain uses TRBV4-1 with TRBJ1-5, with 9 bases aligning to TRBD1. Germline values: CDR1 MGHRA, CDR2 YSYEKL. V lost 2 bases and J lost 5; bases outside the gene matches: 10. This CDR3 region has 17 residues. In DNA form, the CDR3 reads TGCGCCAGCAGCCAAAGCCTTTTGGACAGGGGAGATCAGCCCCAGCATTTT. Translation: CASSQSLLDRGDQPQHF.

The chain combines TRBV12-3 or TRBV12-4 with TRBJ2-1; D not resolved. The CDR3 is made up of 12 amino acids. The germline V and J ends were trimmed by 4 bases and 7 bases, with 8 bases remaining between them. CDR3 sequence (DNA): TGTGCCAGCAGTTCCTATGGTAATGAGCAGTTCTTC. Translation: CASSSYGNEQFF.

The chain uses TRBV5-1 and TRBJ2-5; no firm D call. CDR3 length equals 13 residues. In germline, CDR1 is SGHRS, CDR2 YFSETQ. V gave up 0 bases and J gave up 5 bases, with 8 bases separating them. The CDR3, as DNA: TGCGCCAGCAGCTTGGTACGGCGGGAGACCCAGTACTTC. Translated, it gives CASSLVRRETQYF.

V is TRBV4-1 and J is TRBJ2-7, with D perhaps given as TRBD1 or TRBD2 (5 bases each). Germline V CDR1 and CDR2: MGHRA, YSYEKL. The CDR3 consists of 16 residues. Trimming cost V 4 bases and J 3 bases, with 19 bases left between them. Written as DNA, the CDR3 is TGCGCCAGCAGCCCGAATGCCGGGACCCAGCACTACGAGCAGTACTTC. Encoded protein: CASSPNAGTQHYEQYF.

V usage is TRBV28 and J usage is TRBJ1-2, with 7 bases aligning to TRBD1. V dropped 7 bases and J dropped 5; count of bases not matched to a gene: 7. CDR3 length: 13 amino acids. Germline V gives CDR1 MDHEN, CDR2 SYDVKM. CDR3 residues: CASNEGQDYGYTF. The CDR3 nucleotides read TGTGCCAGCAACGAAGGACAGGATTATGGCTACACCTTC.

The V gene is TRBV5-4, the J gene TRBJ1-6, with D possibly being TRBD1 (6 bases). This CDR3 has 15 amino acids. From germline, CDR1 is SGHNT and CDR2 YYREEE (reference sequence). V dropped 0 bases and J dropped 9 bases, with 13 bases sitting between them. CDR3 DNA sequence: TGTGCCAGCAGCTTGGACAGGGTCGTCGGTTCACCCCTCCACTTT. Translated: CASSLDRVVGSPLHF. Full variable domain (outside the CDR3, taken from reference TRBV5-4 and TRBJ1-6): ETGVTQSPTHLIKTRGQQVTLRCSSQSGHNTVSWYQQALGQGPQFIFQYYREEENGRGNFPPRFSGLQFPNYSSELNVNALELDDSALYLCASSLDRVVGSPLHFGNGTRLTVT.

V and J are TRBV11-2 and TRBJ2-2; 8 nucleotides line up with TRBD2. CDR1 and CDR2 from the germline V gene are SGHAT and FQNNGV. The CDR3 loop spans 17 amino acids. Germline trimming cut 2 bases from V and 0 bases from J; bases unmatched to any gene: 5. DNA for the CDR3: TGTGCCAGCAGCTTATTAGGTAGCGGGGCGAACACCGGGGAGCTGTTTTTT. This sequence encodes CASSLLGSGANTGELFF.

The V gene is TRBV18, the J gene TRBJ1-4; maybe TRBD1 (5 bases). CDR3 length: 13 amino acids. Germline V gene sequence: CDR1 KGHSH, CDR2 LQKENI. Trimming left V 0 bases short and J 8 bases short, with 7 bases between. The CDR3 DNA is TGTGCCAGCTCACCACCTCAGGGCGAAAAACTGTTTTTT. It translates to CASSPPQGEKLFF.

The gene calls are TRBV3-1 (or the pseudogene TRBV3-2) and TRBJ1-2, with D possibly TRBD1 on 5 matching bases. V lost 4 bases, J lost 4 bases, and 16 bases lay in between. Germline CDR1 and CDR2: LGHDT and YNNKEL (reference sequence). This CDR3 is 15 amino acids long. The DNA for the CDR3 is TGTGCCAGCAGCCTTTCAGGGACTCCCGTCTATGGCTACACCTTC. This encodes CASSLSGTPVYGYTF.